This TCR beta chain derives from a study of human T cells and chemical hapten exposure. Study background: Doses of diphenylcyclopropenone went to the patients' scalps weekly throughout the approximately 22-week study. Variability of per-sample TCR yields stemmed mainly from small differences in pooled library volume. The study, taken as a whole, reports: The immune response of these alopecia patients might not match healthy individuals'.

TCRdb recomputed calls from the RACE reads with MiXCR, one row per CDR3 protein. The data hold roughly 100,000 distinct CDR3 sequences, with approximately 11% observed a single time. Many counts were recorded for this clonotype. The antigen is unknown. Sample time point: pre-sensitization, week 0. Described treatment: therapeutic diphenylcyclopropenone sensitization with weekly scalp DPC. Germline V gene sequence: CDR1 MNHEY, CDR2 SVGAGI. V gave up 6 bases and J gave up 6 bases; unmatched junction bases: 10. The CDR3 runs to 15 residues. The rearrangement links TRBV6-5 to TRBJ2-3, with 9 bases fitting TRBD1. This receptor was obtained from an older woman with alopecia areata. Some clones in this sample may be carry-over from other donors' samples. Sequences were derived from whole blood, sampled in connection with sensitization to the hapten diphenylcyclopropenone (DPC). The CDR3 DNA follows: TGTGCCAGCAGAGAACCGGGACAGGGTGACGATACGCAGTATTTT. This sequence encodes CASREPGQGDDTQYF.